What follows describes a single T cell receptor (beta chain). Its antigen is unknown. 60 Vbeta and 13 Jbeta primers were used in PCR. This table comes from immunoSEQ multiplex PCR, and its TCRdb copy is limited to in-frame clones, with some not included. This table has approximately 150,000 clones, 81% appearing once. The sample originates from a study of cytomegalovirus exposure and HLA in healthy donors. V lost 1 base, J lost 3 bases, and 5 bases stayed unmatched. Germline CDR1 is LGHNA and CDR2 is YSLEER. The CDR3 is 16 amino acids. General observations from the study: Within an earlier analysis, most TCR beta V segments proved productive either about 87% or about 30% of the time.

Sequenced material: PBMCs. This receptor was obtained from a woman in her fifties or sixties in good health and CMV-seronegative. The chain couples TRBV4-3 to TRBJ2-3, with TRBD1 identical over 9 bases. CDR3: CASSQVIQGATDTQYF. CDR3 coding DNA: TGCGCCAGCAGCCAAGTGATACAGGGGGCAACAGATACGCAGTATTTT.